The sequence of this T cell receptor beta chain was determined in a study of shared clonotypes between healthy human individuals. Study-wide findings and caveats: In the sorted subsets, rarefaction showed sequencing was incomplete despite large depth. Limited genetic and exposure-history diversity came from having few donors.

Sequencing was at deep level. Under the authors' procedure: Junction-only sequences without quality scores came from ImmunoSEQ, so filtering differed. Assay used: immunoSEQ multiplex PCR; TCRdb lists only in-frame clones, some missing. V and J calls and clone size are those listed in that table; D and trimming were worked out from the DNA. In the table there are roughly 2,300,000 clones, less than 95% of which are singletons. This clone was seen repeatedly, ten times or more. Antigen unknown. Sequenced input: naive CD4+ T cells from PBMCs. The subset: CD45RA+ positively selected. The receptor's source is a man younger than 35 in good health. Some clones in this sample may be carry-over from other donors' samples.

The CDR3, as DNA: TGTGCCACCAGCAGAGATCCAGGGACAGAGACCCAGTACTTC. Its translation is CATSRDPGTETQYF. V is TRBV15 and J is TRBJ2-5; D may be TRBD1 or TRBD2 (5 bases each). V lost 0 bases, J lost 4 bases, and 9 bases lay in between. CDR1 is LNHNV and CDR2 is YYDKDF in the germline V gene (reference sequence). This CDR3 is 14 amino acids long.